This TCR beta chain was obtained from a study of blood T cell repertoires in COVID-19. Under the authors' procedure: Amplifying reference gene primers gave estimates of nucleated cell counts. Sequenced by immunoSEQ multiplex PCR; TCRdb stores in-frame clones only, minus some. The V and J calls and clone size come from that table; D and trimming were worked out from the DNA. This sample has more than 110,000 clones, with 80% to 85% found just once. From germline, CDR1 is MNHEY and CDR2 SMNVEV (reference sequence). The CDR3 extends over 16 amino acids. The V segment lost 6 bases and the J segment 5 bases; nucleotides outside the gene matches: 14.

Specimen: peripheral blood. The genes are TRBV27 and TRBJ2-3, with TRBD1 identical over 7 bases. The sequence derives from a human donor in a cohort sampled during active COVID-19. CDR3 residues: CASRQQGNILIDTQYF. DNA of the CDR3: TGTGCCAGCAGGCAACAGGGGAACATTCTGATAGATACGCAGTATTTT.